These T cell receptor beta chains were read from a single sample in a study of T cell responses to AZD1222 COVID-19 vaccine. Sequencing was performed with immunoSEQ multiplex PCR; in TCRdb, only in-frame clones are kept and a portion is missing. This sample has around 58,000 clones, with around 84% found just once. This specimen was peripheral blood, taken on day 0 of AZD1222 vaccination. All receptors derive from an adult in good health. Both conserved end residues are part of each CDR3. D genes are given only for firm matches. Clone size appears in some rows only: once, few, many, or a class for an expanded clone.

D gene	V gene	clone size	J gene	CDR3 protein	CDR3 DNA
NA	TRBV27	NA	TRBJ1-4	CASSIQGPTNEKLFF	TGTGCCAGCAGTATCCAGGGTCCAACTAATGAAAAACTGTTTTTT
TRBD1	TRBV2	NA	TRBJ1-1	CASRQRQGANTEAFF	TGTGCCAGCAGACAAAGGCAGGGGGCGAACACTGAAGCTTTCTTT
TRBD1	TRBV18	NA	TRBJ1-1	CASSRMTQGVYTEAFF	TGTGCCAGCTCACGCATGACCCAGGGGGTCTACACTGAAGCTTTCTTT
TRBD1	TRBV18	NA	TRBJ1-6	CASSTGTGGNNSPLHF	TGTGCCAGCTCTACCGGGACAGGGGGAAATAATTCACCCCTCCACTTT
NA	TRBV5-1	NA	TRBJ1-2	CASSLDSHIGYGYTF	TGCGCCAGCAGCTTGGACAGTCACATTGGCTATGGCTACACCTTC
NA	TRBV7-9	NA	TRBJ1-4	CASSLGDTINEKLFF	TGTGCCAGCAGCTTAGGGGACACCATTAATGAAAAACTGTTTTTT
NA	TRBV7-9	NA	TRBJ2-3	CADSGPSTDTQYF	TGTGCCGATTCCGGGCCCAGCACAGATACGCAGTATTTT
NA	TRBV9	NA	TRBJ1-2	CASSATTAAGYGYTF	TGTGCCAGCAGCGCCACCACAGCGGCAGGATATGGCTACACCTTC
NA	TRBV10-3	NA	TRBJ1-1	CAISAALGPKNTEAFF	TGTGCCATCAGTGCCGCCTTGGGACCGAAGAACACTGAAGCTTTCTTT
NA	TRBV7-9	few	TRBJ1-5	CASSLAGRADQPQHF	TGTGCCAGCAGCTTAGCCGGGCGGGCAGATCAGCCCCAGCATTTT
NA	TRBV28	NA	TRBJ1-6	CASNNFSEHLHF	TGTGCCAGCAACAACTTCTCTGAGCACCTCCACTTT
NA	TRBV24-1	NA	TRBJ2-5	CATSDPVGRSGEFQETQYF	TGTGCCACCAGTGATCCCGTCGGTCGGTCCGGGGAGTTCCAAGAGACCCAGTACTTC
NA	TRBV11-3	NA	TRBJ2-2	CASKKTGEAGELFF	TGTGCCAGCAAAAAAACGGGGGAGGCCGGGGAGCTGTTTTTT
NA	TRBV7-9	NA	TRBJ1-3	CASSSILTGTGNTIYF	TGTGCCAGCAGCTCAATTCTTACAGGGACAGGAAACACCATATATTTT
NA	TRBV7-2	NA	TRBJ2-5	CASSSASRGWETQYF	TGTGCCAGCAGCTCCGCGAGTCGGGGATGGGAGACCCAGTACTTC
TRBD1	TRBV19	NA	TRBJ2-1	CASSGGQGSYNEQFF	TGTGCCAGTAGTGGAGGACAGGGAAGCTACAATGAGCAGTTCTTC
TRBD1	TRBV19	NA	TRBJ1-5	CASSKSDREIQPQHF	TGTGCCAGTAGTAAATCGGACAGGGAGATACAGCCCCAGCATTTT